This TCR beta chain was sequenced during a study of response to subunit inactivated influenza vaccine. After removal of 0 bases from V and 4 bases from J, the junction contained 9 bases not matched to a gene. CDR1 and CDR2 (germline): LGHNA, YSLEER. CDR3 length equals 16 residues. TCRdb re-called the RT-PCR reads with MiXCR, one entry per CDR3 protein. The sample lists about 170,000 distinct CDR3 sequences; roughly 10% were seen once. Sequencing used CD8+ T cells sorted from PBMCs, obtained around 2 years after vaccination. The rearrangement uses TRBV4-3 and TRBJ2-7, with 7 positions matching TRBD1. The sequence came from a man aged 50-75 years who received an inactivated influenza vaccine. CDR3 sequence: CASSQEYPRDRYEQYF. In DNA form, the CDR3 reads TGCGCCAGCAGCCAAGAATATCCGAGGGACAGATACGAGCAGTACTTC.